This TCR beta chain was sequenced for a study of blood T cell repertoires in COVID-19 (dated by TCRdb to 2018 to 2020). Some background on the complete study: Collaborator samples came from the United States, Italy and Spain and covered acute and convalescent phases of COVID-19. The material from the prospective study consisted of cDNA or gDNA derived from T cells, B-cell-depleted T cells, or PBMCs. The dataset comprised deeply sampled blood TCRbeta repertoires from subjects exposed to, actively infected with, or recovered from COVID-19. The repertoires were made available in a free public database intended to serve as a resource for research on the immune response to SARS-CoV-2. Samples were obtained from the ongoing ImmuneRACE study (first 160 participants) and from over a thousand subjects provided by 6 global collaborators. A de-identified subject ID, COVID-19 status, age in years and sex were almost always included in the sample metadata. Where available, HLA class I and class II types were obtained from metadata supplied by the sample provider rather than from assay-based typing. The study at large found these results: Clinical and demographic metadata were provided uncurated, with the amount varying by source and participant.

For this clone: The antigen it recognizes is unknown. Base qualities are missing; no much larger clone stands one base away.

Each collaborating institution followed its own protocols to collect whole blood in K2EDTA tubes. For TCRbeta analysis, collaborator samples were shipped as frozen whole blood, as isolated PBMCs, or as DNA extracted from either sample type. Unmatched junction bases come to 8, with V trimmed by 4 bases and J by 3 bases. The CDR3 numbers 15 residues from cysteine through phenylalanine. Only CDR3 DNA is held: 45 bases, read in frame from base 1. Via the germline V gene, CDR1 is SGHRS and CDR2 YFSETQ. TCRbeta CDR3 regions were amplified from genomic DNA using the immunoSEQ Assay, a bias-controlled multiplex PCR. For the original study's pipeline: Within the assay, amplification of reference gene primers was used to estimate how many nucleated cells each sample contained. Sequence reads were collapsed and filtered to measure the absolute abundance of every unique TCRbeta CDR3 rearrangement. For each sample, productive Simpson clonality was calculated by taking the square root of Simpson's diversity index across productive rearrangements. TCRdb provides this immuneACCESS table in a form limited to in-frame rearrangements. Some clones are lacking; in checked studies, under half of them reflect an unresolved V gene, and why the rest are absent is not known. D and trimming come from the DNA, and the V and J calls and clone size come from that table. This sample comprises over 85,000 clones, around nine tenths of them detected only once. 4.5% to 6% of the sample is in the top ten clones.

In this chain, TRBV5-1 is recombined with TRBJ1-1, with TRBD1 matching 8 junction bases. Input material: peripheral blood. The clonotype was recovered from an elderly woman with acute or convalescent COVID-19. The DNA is TGCGCCAGCAGCGGCGGACAGGGAGCTGACACTGAAGCTTTCTTT. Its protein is CASSGGQGADTEAFF.